A selection of T cell receptor beta chains follows, all from one sample in a study of T cells in localized non-small cell lung cancer. The assay was immunoSEQ multiplex PCR, and TCRdb's table has in-frame clones only and misses some. The sample has 45,000 to 60,000 clones; 86% are singletons. The specimen comprised PBMCs, sampled before any cancer treatment. The receptors here all came from a man between 40 and 70 years old with stage II lung adenocarcinoma. The CDR3 runs from the conserved cysteine through the conserved F or W. The D gene is left open where the match is weak. Rows may omit the clone size; those that give it use once, few, many or a size class.

size: NA
D: TRBD1
J: TRBJ1-5
V: TRBV19
DNA: TGTGCCAGTAGTTTTACAGGGGGTTCCAATCAGCCCCAGCATTTT
CDR3: CASSFTGGSNQPQHF

size: NA
D: TRBD1
J: TRBJ2-2
V: TRBV19
DNA: TGTGCCAGTAGTGCTGGCCCGGGACAGGTTAGGACCGGGGAGCTGTTTTTT
CDR3: CASSAGPGQVRTGELFF

size: NA
D: NA
J: TRBJ2-2
V: TRBV4-1
DNA: TGCGCCAGCAGCCAGGGGGCGAACACCGGGGAGCTGTTTTTT
CDR3: CASSQGANTGELFF

size: NA
D: NA
J: TRBJ2-7
V: TRBV4-1
DNA: TGCGCCAGCAGCCACCCGGACGGTTCCTACGAGCAGTACTTC
CDR3: CASSHPDGSYEQYF

size: NA
D: NA
J: TRBJ2-5
V: TRBV2
DNA: TGTGCCAGCAGTGAACAGGGGGGGATCTTCCAAGAGACCCAGTACTTC
CDR3: CASSEQGGIFQETQYF

size: NA
D: TRBD1
J: TRBJ2-1
V: TRBV29-1
DNA: TGCAGCGTTGAGGGACAGTCCCACAATGAGCAGTTCTTC
CDR3: CSVEGQSHNEQFF

size: NA
D: TRBD1
J: TRBJ1-1
V: TRBV6-1
DNA: TGTGCCAGCAGAGACAGGGAGGCCGACACTGAAGCTTTCTTT
CDR3: CASRDREADTEAFF

size: NA
D: TRBD1
J: TRBJ1-2
V: TRBV5-1
DNA: TGCGCCAGCAGCTTGGGACAGGGGGATGGCTACACCTTC
CDR3: CASSLGQGDGYTF

size: NA
D: NA
J: TRBJ1-1
V: TRBV14
DNA: TGTGCCAGCAGCCAAGATGGACCCCTGGGTGAGACTGAAGCTTTCTTT
CDR3: CASSQDGPLGETEAFF

size: few
D: NA
J: TRBJ2-2
V: TRBV5-8
DNA: TGTGCCAGCCGCTTGGCTGTCGAGAACACCGGGGAGCTGTTTTTT
CDR3: CASRLAVENTGELFF